This T cell receptor beta chain was recovered during a study of human T cells and chemical hapten exposure. The CDR3 runs to 12 residues. Time point of the sample: patch test 1, 2 weeks after DPC sensitization. As to treatment: therapeutic diphenylcyclopropenone sensitization with weekly scalp DPC. Individual cDNA molecules (in the library) carried attached unique molecular identifiers. TCRdb analysed the RACE reads with MiXCR anew, one entry per CDR3 protein. This table holds 95,000 to 150,000 distinct CDR3 sequences, around 15% found once. This receptor was taken from a man younger than 35 with alopecia areata. Some clones in this sample may be carry-over from other donors' samples. The sample consisted of whole blood, taken in connection with sensitization to the hapten diphenylcyclopropenone (DPC). J is TRBJ2-7 and V is TRBV21-1; TRBD1, the table's D call, was not compared with the DNA. TRBV21-1 is reported as a pseudogene. CDR3 sequence (DNA): TGTGCCAGCAGCAAAGACAGGTACGAGCAGTACGTC. This encodes CASSKDRYEQYV.